Below are 4 T cell receptor beta chains sequenced from a single sample in a study of shared clonotypes between healthy human individuals. Libraries were prepared by immunoSEQ multiplex PCR; TCRdb keeps only in-frame clonotypes and omits some of them. The repertoire holds about 590,000 clones, with around 95% as singletons. Selected positively for CCR7 and CD45RO-negative, naive CD8 cells excluded terminally differentiated effector memory CD45RA+ cells. Sequencing input: naive CD8+ T cells sorted from blood. These receptor sequences come from a woman in her twenties or thirties in good health.

This sequence joins TRBV27 and TRBJ1-5; TRBD1 agrees at 7 bases. Germline V lookup: CDR1 MNHEY, CDR2 SMNVEV (reference sequence). Unmatched junction bases numbered 9, after V lost 4 bases and J lost 9 bases. This CDR3 is built from 14 residues. The CDR3 DNA reads as TGTGCCAGCAGTTCAGGACAGGCGAAGTGGCCCCAGCATTTT. This gives the protein CASSSGQAKWPQHF.

The chain recombines TRBV6-5 with TRBJ2-1; D unresolved. Germline V lookup: CDR1 MNHEY, CDR2 SVGAGI. V lost 5 bases and J lost 8, with 7 bases in between. The CDR3 is 11 residues long. The CDR3 region is CASSSPHEQFF. The DNA of the CDR3 is TGTGCCAGCAGTAGCCCCCATGAGCAGTTCTTC.

The gene calls are TRBV5-4 and TRBJ2-7; 15 bases map to TRBD2. Germline trimming cut 7 bases from V and 4 bases from J; bases unmatched to any gene: 3. The CDR3 is 14 residues long. Germline CDR1 reads SGHNT; CDR2 reads YYREEE (reference sequence). The CDR3 spells CASSGTSGRYEQYF. DNA for the CDR3: TGTGCCAGCTCTGGGACTAGCGGGAGGTACGAGCAGTACTTC.

V usage is TRBV5-1 and J usage is TRBJ2-3; D ambiguous. This CDR3 has 16 amino acids. Trimming removed 2 bases from V and 0 bases from J, with 13 bases in between. The germline V gene has CDR1 SGHRS and CDR2 YFSETQ. The CDR3 bases are TGCGCCAGCAGCTTCCTAGGGTCTACTAGCACAGATACGCAGTATTTT. This sequence encodes CASSFLGSTSTDTQYF.